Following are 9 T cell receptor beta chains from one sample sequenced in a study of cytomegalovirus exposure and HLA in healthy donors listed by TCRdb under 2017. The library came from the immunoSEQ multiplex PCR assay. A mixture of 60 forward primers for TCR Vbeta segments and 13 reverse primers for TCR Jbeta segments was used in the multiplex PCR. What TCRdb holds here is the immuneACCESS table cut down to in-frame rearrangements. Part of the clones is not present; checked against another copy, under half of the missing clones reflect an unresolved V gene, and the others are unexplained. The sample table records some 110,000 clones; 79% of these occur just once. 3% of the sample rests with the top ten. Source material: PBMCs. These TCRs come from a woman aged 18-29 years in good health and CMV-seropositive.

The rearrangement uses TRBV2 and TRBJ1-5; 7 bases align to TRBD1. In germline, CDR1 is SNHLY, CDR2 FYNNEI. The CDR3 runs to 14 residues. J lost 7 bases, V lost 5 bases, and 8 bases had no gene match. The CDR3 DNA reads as TGTGCCAGCAGTTTGAACCCAGGGGGACAGCCCCAGCATTTT. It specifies CASSLNPGGQPQHF.

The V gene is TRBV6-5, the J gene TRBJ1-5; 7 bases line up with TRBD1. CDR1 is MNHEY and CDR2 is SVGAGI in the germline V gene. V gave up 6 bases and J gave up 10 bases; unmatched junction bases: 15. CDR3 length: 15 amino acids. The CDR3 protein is CASREQEYDRVPQHF. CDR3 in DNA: TGTGCCAGCAGGGAACAGGAATATGACAGGGTCCCCCAGCATTTT.

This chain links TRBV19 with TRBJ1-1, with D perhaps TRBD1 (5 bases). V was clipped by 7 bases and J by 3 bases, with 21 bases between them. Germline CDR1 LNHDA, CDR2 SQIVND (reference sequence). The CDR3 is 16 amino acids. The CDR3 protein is CASKFGEGRSDTEAFF. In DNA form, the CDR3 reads TGTGCCAGTAAATTCGGGGAGGGACGGTCGGACACTGAAGCTTTCTTT.

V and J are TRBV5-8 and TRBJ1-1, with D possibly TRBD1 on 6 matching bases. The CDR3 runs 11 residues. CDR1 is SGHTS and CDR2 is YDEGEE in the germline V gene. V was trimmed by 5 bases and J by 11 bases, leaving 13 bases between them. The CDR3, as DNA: TGTGCCAGCAGGTCAGGGGAGTGGGCTTTCTTT. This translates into CASRSGEWAFF.

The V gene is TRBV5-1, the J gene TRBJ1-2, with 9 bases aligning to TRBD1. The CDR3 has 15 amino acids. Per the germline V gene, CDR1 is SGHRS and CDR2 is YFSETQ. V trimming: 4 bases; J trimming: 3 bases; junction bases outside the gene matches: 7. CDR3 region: CASSPRTGDDYGYTF. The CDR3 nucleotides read TGCGCCAGCAGCCCACGGACAGGGGACGACTATGGCTACACCTTC.

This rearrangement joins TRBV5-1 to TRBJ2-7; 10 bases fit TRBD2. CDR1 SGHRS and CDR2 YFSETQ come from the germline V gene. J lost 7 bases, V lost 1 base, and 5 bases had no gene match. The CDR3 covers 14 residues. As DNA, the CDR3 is TGCGCCAGCAGCTTGACTAGCGGGACCAAGGAGCAGTACTTC. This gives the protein CASSLTSGTKEQYF.

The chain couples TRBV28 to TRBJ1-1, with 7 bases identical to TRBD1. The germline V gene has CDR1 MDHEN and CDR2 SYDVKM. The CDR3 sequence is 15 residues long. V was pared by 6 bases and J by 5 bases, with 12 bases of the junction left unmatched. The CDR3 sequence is CASRYRQGLGTEAFF. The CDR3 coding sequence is TGTGCCAGCAGATATAGACAGGGTCTTGGGACTGAAGCTTTCTTT.

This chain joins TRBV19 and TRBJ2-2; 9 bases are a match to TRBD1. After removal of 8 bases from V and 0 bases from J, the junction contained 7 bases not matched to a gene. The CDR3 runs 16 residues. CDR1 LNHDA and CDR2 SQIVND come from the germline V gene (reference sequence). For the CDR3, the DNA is TGTGCCAGTGTTCTCGGGACAGGGCCGAACACCGGGGAGCTGTTTTTT. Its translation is CASVLGTGPNTGELFF.

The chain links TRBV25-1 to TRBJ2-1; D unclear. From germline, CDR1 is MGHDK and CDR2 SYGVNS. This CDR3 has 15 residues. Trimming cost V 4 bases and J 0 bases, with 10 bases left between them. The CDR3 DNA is TGTGCCAGCAGTGGAACAAGGAGCTCCTACAATGAGCAGTTCTTC. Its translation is CASSGTRSSYNEQFF.